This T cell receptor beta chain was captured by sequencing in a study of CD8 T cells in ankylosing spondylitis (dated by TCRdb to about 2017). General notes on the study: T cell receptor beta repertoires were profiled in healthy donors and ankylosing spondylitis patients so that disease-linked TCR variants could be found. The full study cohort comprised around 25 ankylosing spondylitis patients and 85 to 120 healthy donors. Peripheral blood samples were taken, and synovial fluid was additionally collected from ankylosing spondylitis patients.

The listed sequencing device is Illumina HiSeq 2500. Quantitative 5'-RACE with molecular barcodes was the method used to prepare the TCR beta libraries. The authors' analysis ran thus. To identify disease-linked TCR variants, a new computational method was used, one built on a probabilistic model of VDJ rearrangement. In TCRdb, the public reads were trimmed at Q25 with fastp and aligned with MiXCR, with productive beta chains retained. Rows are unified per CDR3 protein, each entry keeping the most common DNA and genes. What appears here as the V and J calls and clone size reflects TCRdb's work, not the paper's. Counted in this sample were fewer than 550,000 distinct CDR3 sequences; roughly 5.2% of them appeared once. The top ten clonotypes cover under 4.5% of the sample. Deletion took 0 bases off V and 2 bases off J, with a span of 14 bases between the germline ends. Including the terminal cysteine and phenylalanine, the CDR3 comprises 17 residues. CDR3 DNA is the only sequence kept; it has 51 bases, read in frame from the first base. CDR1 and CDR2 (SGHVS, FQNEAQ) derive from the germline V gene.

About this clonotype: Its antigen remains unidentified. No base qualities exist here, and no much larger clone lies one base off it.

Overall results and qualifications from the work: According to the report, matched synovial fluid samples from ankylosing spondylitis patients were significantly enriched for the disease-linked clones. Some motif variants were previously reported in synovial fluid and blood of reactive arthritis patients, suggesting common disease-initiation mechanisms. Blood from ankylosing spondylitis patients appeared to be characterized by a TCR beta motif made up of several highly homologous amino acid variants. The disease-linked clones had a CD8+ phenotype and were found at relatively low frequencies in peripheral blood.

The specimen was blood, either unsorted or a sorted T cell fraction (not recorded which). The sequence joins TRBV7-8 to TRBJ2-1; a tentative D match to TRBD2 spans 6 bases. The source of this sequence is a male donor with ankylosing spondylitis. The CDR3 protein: CASSLAMGGWAYNEQFF. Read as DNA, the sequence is TGTGCCAGCAGCTTAGCGATGGGGGGTTGGGCCTACAATGAGCAGTTCTTC. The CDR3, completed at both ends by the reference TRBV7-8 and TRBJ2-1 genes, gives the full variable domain GAGVSQSPRYKVAKRGQDVALRCDPISGHVSLFWYQQALGQGPEFLTYFQNEAQLDKSGLPSDRFFAERPEGSVSTLKIQRTQQEDSAVYLCASSLAMGGWAYNEQFFGPGTRLTVL.